This T cell receptor (beta chain) was recovered during a study of regulatory T cells in long-lasting Graves disease. Described time point: newly diagnosed GD, antithyroid drugs for less than 3 months. With RNA extracted from PBMCs as input, the TCR library was made. An endocrinology unit in Xi'an, China, supplied the patients. CDR1 is SGHVS and CDR2 is FNYEAQ in the germline V gene. Trimming removed 6 bases from V and 4 bases from J, with 13 bases in between. The CDR3 spans 14 residues. In building TCR beta libraries, iRepertoire HTBI primers were used together with Arm-PCR of CDR3 regions. MiXCR, run by TCRdb on the multiplex PCR reads, gives a single entry per CDR3 protein. The sample shows fewer than 550,000 distinct CDR3 sequences, over 15% of them seen only once. These data also featured in a second study, about T cells in Graves' hyperthyroidism and ophthalmopathy. That report notes: Graves' hyperthyroidism showing no ophthalmopathy progression within 18 months was considered stable. These patients, aged 18 to 65, had recently diagnosed hyperthyroidism lasting under 2 months. The study left out patients who had uncontrolled infection, other autoimmune disease, pregnancy or lactation.

The chain combines TRBV7-6 with TRBJ2-1; D is possibly TRBD1 (6 bases). The specimen comprised peripheral blood mononuclear cells (PBMCs), sampled at new diagnosis, from a patient treated with antithyroid drugs. The clonotype was recovered from a woman younger than 30 with Graves disease. The CDR3 loop reads CASRQQGRYNEQFF. The DNA of the CDR3 is TGTGCCAGCAGGCAACAGGGTAGATACAATGAGCAGTTCTTC.